The following is a TCR beta chain sequence with its context. No antigen is known for it. This sample is drawn from a study of vaccination effects on CD4 cells after COVID-19. Subsequent to about 10 days of culture, CD4+ T cells were isolated. Of the BNT162b2 and mRNA-1273 vaccines, participants received two doses of one or the other. This CDR3 region has 15 residues. Germline values: CDR1 KGHDR, CDR2 SFDVKD. V lost 6 bases to trimming and J lost 2 bases, with 15 bases between them. TCRdb keeps only in-frame clones here, not all; method: immunoSEQ multiplex PCR. The data show about 71,000 clones, roughly 80% seen once.

The sequencing here drew on CD4+ T cells from PBMCs cultured without peptide, taken after COVID-19 vaccination. The genes are TRBV24-1 and TRBJ2-5; D gene ambiguous. This TCR was sampled from a human donor who received a COVID-19 vaccine. The CDR3 region is CATSLTDGSQETQYF. The CDR3, as DNA: TGTGCCACCAGTCTCACGGACGGCAGTCAAGAGACCCAGTACTTC.